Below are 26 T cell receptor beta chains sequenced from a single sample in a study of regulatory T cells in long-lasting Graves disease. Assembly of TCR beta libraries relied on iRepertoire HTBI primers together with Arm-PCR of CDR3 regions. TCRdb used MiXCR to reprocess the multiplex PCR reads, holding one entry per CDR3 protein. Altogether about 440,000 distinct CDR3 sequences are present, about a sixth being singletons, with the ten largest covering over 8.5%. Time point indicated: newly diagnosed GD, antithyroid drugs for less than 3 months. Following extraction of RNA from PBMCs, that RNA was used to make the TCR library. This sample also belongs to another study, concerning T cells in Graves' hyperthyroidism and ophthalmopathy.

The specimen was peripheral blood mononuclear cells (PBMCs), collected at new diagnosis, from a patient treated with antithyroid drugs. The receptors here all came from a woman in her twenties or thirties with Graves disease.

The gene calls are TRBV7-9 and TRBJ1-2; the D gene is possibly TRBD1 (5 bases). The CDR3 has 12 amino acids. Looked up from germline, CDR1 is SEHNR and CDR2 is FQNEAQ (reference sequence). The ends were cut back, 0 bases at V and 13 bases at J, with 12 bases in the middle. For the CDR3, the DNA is TGTGCCAGCAGCTTAGCTGAAAGGGGAATCACCTTC. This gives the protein CASSLAERGITF.

CDR3 sequence reads: CASSLTGTSGRNTYEQYF. The CDR3 DNA sequence: TGTGCCAGCAGCTTGACAGGGACTAGCGGGAGGAACACCTACGAGCAGTACTTC. The chain links TRBV7-9 to TRBJ2-7, with TRBD2 identical over 15 bases. J gave up 2 bases and V 3 bases, and 8 bases lay outside the gene matches. Per the germline V gene, CDR1 is SEHNR and CDR2 is FQNEAQ (reference sequence). The CDR3 covers 18 residues. Based on the CDR3 plus reference TRBV7-9 and TRBJ2-7, the full variable domain is DTGVSQNPRHKITKRGQNVTFRCDPISEHNRLYWYRQTLGQGPEFLTYFQNEAQLEKSRLLSDRFSAERPKGSFSTLEIQRTEQGDSAMYLCASSLTGTSGRNTYEQYFGPGTRLTVT.

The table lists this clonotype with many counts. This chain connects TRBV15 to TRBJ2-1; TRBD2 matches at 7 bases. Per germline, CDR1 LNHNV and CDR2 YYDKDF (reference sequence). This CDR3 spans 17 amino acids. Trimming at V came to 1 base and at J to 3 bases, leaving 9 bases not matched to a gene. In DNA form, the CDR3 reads TGTGCCACCAGCAGAGGGGGCCTGGCGGGAGTCTACAATGAGCAGTTCTTC. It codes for CATSRGGLAGVYNEQFF.

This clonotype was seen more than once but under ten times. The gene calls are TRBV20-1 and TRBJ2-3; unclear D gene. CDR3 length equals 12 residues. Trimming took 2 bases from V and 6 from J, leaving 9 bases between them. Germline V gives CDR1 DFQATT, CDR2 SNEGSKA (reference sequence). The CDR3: CSARIVGDTQYF. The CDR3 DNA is TGCAGTGCTAGAATCGTGGGGGATACGCAGTATTTT.

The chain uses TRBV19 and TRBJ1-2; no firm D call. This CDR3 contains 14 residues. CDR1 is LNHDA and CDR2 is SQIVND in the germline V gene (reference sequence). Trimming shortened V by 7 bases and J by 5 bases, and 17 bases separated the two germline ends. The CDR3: CASKGVQRKYGYTF. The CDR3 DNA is TGTGCCAGTAAGGGAGTACAGAGAAAATATGGCTACACCTTC.

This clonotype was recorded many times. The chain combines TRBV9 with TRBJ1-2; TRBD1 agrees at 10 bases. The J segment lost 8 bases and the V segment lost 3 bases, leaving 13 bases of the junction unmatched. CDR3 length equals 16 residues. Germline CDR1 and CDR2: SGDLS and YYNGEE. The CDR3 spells CASSASLTGTGDGYTF. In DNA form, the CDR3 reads TGTGCCAGCAGCGCATCCTTGACCGGGACAGGGGACGGCTACACCTTC.

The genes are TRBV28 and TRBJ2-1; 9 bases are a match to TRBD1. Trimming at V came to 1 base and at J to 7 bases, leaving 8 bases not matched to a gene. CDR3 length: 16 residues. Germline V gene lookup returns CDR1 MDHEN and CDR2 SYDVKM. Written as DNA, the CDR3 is TGTGCCAGCAGTTTATCCGGGACAGGGTTAACAAATGAGCAGTTCTTC. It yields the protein CASSLSGTGLTNEQFF.

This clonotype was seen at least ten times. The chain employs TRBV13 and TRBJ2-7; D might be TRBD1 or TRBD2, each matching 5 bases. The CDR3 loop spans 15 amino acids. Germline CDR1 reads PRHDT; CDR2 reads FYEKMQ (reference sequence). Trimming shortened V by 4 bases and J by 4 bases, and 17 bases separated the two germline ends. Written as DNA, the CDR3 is TGTGCCAGCAGCTCCCTCGGGGCAGTTAGGTACGAGCAGTACTTC. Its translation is CASSSLGAVRYEQYF.

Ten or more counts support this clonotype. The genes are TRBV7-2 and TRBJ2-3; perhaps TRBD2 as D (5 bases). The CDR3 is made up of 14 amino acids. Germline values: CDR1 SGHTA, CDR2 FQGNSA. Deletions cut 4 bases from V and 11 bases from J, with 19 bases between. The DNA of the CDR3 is TGTGCCAGCAGCTCCTACCCACTAGAAAACGGGCAGTATTTT. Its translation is CASSSYPLENGQYF.

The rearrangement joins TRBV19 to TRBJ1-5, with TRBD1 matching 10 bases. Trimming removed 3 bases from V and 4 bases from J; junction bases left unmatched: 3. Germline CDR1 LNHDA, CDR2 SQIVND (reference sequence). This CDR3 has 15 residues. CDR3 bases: TGTGCCAGTAGTATCGGGGGACAGGGGAATCAGCCCCAGCATTTT. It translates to CASSIGGQGNQPQHF.

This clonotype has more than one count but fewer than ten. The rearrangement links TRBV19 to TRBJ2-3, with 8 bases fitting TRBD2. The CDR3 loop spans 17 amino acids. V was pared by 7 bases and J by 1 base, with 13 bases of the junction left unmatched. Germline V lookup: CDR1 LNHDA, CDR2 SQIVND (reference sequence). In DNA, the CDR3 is TGTGCCAGTACCCAGGCTTGGCTAGCGGGTGGCACAGATACGCAGTATTTT. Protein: CASTQAWLAGGTDTQYF. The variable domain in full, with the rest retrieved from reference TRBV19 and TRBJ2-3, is DGGITQSPKYLFRKEGQNVTLSCEQNLNHDAMYWYRQDPGQGLRLIYYSQIVNDFQKGDIAEGYSVSREKKESFPLTVTSAQKNPTAFYLCASTQAWLAGGTDTQYFGPGTRLTVL.

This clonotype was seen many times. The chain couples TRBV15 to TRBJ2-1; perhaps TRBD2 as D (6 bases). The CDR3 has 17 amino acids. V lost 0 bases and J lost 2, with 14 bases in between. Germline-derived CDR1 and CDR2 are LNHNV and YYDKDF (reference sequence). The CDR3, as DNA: TGTGCCACCAGCAGAGATCTTGGCGGGGTGCCCTACAATGAGCAGTTCTTC. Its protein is CATSRDLGGVPYNEQFF.

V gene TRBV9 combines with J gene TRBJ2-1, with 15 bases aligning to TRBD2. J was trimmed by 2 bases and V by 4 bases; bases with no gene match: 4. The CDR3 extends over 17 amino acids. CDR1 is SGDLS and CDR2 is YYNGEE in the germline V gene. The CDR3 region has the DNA TGTGCCAGCAGCATGGGACTAGCGGGAGGCCCCTACAATGAGCAGTTCTTC. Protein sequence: CASSMGLAGGPYNEQFF.

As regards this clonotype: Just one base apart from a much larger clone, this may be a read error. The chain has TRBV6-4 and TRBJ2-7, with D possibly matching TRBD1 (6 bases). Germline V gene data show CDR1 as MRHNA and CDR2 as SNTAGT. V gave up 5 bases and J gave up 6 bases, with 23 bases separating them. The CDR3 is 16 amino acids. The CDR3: CASSHFPGQGTLEQYF. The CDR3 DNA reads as TGTGCCAGCAGTCACTTCCCCGGGCAGGGGACCCTCGAGCAGTACTTC.

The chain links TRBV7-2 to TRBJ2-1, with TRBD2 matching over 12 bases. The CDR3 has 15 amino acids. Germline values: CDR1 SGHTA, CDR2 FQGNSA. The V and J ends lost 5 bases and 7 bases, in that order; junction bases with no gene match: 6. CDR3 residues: CASSRLAGVGNEQFF. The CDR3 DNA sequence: TGTGCCAGCAGCCGACTAGCGGGAGTGGGGAATGAGCAGTTCTTC.

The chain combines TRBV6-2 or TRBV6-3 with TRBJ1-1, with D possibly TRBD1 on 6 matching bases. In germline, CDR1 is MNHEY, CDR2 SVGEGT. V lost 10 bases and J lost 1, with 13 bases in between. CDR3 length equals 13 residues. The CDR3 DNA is TGTGCCATCTCCACAGGGTCGAACACTGAAGCTTTCTTT. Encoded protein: CAISTGSNTEAFF.

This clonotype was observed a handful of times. CDR3 in amino acids: CASSKTGRGAEAFF. CDR3 DNA sequence: TGTGCCAGCAGTAAGACAGGGCGCGGGGCTGAAGCTTTCTTT. The rearrangement links TRBV6-2 or TRBV6-3 to TRBJ1-1, with 7 bases identical to TRBD1. Germline CDR1 and CDR2: MNHEY and SVGEGT. Losses at the gene ends were 5 bases for V and 6 bases for J; bases not matched to a gene: 9. CDR3 length: 14 residues.

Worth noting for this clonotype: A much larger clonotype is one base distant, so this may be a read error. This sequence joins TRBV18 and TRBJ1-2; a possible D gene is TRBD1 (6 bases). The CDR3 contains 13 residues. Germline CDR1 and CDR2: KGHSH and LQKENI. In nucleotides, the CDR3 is TGTGTCAGCTCATTGGAGGGGGGAGATGGCTACACCTTC. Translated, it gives CVSSLEGGDGYTF.

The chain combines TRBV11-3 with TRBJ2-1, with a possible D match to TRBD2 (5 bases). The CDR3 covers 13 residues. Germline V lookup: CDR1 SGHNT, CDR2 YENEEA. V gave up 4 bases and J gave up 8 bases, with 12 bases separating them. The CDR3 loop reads CASSSRGTDEQFF. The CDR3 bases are TGTGCCAGCAGCTCCCGGGGAACGGATGAGCAGTTCTTC. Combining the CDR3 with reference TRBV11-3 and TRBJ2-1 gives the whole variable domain EAGVVQSPRYKIIEKKQPVAFWCNPISGHNTLYWYLQNLGQGPELLIRYENEEAVDDSQLPKDRFSAERLKGVDSTLKIQPAELGDSAVYLCASSSRGTDEQFFGPGTRLTVL.

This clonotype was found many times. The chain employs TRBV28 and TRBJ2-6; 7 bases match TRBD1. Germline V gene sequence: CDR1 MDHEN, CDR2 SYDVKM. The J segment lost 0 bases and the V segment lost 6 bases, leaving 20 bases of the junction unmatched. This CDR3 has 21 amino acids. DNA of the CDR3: TGTGCCAGCAGACCTATCCGCCCGGGACAGTCAAGCCACTCTGGGGCCAACGTCCTGACTTTC. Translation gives CASRPIRPGQSSHSGANVLTF.

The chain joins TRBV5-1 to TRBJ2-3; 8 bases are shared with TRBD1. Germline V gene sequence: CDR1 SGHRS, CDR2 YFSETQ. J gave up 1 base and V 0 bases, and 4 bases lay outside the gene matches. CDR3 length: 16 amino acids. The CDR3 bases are TGCGCCAGCAGCTTGGAGCAGGGGGCTCGCACAGATACGCAGTATTTT. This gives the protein CASSLEQGARTDTQYF.

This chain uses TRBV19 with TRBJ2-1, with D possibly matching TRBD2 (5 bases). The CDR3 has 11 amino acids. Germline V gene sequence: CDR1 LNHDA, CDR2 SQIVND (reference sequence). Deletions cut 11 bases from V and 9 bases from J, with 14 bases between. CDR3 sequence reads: CAGGLAGEQFF. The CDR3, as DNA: TGTGCCGGCGGGCTGGCTGGTGAGCAGTTCTTC.

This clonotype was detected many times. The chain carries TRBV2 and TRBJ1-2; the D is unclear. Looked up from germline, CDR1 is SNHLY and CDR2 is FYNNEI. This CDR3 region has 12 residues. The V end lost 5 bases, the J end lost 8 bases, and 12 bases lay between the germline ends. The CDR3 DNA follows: TGTGCCAGCAGTCGGGGAATCGGCGGCTACACCTTC. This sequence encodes CASSRGIGGYTF. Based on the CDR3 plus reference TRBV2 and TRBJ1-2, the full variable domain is EPEVTQTPSHQVTQMGQEVILRCVPISNHLYFYWYRQILGQKVEFLVSFYNNEISEKSEIFDDQFSVERPDGSNFTLKIRSTKLEDSAMYFCASSRGIGGYTFGSGTRLTVV.

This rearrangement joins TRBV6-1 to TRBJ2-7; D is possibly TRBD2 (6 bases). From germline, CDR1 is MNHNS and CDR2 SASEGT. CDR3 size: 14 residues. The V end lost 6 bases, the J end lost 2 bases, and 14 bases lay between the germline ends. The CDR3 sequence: CASRALANTYEQYF. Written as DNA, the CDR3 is TGTGCCAGCAGAGCGCTAGCGAATACCTACGAGCAGTACTTC.

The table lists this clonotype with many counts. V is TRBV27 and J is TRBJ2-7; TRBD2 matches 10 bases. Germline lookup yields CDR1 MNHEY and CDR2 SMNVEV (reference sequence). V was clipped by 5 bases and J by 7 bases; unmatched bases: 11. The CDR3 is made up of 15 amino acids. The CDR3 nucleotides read TGTGCCAGCAGTCCGTTCAGCGGGAGGGCCGGGGAGCAGTACTTC. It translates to CASSPFSGRAGEQYF.

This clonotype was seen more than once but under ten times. This CDR3 reads CAISEPKPPLRTNYNEQFF. The CDR3 bases are TGTGCCATCAGTGAGCCAAAACCCCCCCTAAGGACGAACTACAATGAGCAGTTCTTC. The chain has TRBV10-3 and TRBJ2-1, with unresolved D. This CDR3 is built from 19 residues. The V gene's germline CDR1 is ENHRY and CDR2 SYGVKD. Trimming took 2 bases from V and 3 from J, leaving 23 bases between them.